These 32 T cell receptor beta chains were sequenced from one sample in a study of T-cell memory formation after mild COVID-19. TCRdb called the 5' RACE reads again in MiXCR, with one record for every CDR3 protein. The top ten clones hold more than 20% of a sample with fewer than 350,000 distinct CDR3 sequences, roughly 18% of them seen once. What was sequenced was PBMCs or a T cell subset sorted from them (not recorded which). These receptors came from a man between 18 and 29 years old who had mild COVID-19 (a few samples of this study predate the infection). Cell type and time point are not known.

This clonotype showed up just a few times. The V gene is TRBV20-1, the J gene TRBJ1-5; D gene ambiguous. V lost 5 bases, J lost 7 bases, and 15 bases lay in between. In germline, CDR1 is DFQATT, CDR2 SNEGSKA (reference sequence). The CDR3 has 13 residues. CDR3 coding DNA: TGCAGTGCTGTCGAGGAGGCGGAGCAGCCCCAGCATTTT. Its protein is CSAVEEAEQPQHF.

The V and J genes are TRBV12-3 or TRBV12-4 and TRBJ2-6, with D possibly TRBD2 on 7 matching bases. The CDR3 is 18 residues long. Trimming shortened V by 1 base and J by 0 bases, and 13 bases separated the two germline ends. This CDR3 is CASSLGRGQLSGANVLTF. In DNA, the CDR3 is TGTGCCAGCAGTTTAGGGCGGGGGCAACTCTCTGGGGCCAACGTCCTGACTTTC.

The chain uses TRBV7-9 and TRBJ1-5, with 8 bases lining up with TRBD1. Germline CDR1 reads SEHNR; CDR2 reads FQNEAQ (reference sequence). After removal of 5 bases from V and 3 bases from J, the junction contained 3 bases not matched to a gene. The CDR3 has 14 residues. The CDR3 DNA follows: TGTGCCAGCAGCGTACAGGGGGACAATCAGCCCCAGCATTTT. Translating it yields CASSVQGDNQPQHF.

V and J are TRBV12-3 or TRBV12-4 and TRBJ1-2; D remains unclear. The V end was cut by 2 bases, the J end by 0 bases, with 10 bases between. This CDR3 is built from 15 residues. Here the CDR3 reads CASSLMDGANYGYTF. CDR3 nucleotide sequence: TGTGCCAGCAGTTTAATGGACGGAGCTAACTATGGCTACACCTTC.

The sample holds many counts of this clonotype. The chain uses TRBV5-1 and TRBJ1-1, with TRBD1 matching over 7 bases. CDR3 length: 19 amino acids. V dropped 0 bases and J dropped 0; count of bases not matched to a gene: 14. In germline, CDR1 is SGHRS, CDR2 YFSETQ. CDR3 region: CASSLGRRDSYLMNTEAFF. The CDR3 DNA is TGCGCCAGCAGCTTGGGCCGACGGGACAGCTACCTCATGAACACTGAAGCTTTCTTT.

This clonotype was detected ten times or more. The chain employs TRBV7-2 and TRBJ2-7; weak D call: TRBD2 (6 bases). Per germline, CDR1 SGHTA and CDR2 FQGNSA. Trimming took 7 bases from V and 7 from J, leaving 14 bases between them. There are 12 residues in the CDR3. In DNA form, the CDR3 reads TGTGCCAGCAAATCCGGGGGTTTGGAGCAGTACTTC. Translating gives CASKSGGLEQYF.

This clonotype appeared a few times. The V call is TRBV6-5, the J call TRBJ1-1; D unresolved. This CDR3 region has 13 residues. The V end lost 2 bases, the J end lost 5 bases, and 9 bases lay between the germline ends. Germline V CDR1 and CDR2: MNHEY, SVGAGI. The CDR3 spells CASSYRTKTEAFF. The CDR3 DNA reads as TGTGCCAGCAGTTACAGAACCAAGACTGAAGCTTTCTTT.

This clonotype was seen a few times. The CDR3, as DNA: TGTGCCAGCAGTGACGGACAGGGGTCTCCCTATAGCAATCAGCCCCAGCATTTT. This gives the protein CASSDGQGSPYSNQPQHF. The chain links TRBV6-1 to TRBJ1-5; TRBD1 aligns across 9 bases. V was clipped by 3 bases and J by 0 bases; unmatched bases: 9. The length of the CDR3 is 18 residues. Germline values: CDR1 MNHNS, CDR2 SASEGT.

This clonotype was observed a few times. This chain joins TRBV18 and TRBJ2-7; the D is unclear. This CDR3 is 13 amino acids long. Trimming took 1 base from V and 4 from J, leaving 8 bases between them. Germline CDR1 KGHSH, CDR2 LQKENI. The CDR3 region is CASSPLRGYEQYV. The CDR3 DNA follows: TGTGCCAGCTCACCACTTCGCGGTTACGAGCAGTACGTC.

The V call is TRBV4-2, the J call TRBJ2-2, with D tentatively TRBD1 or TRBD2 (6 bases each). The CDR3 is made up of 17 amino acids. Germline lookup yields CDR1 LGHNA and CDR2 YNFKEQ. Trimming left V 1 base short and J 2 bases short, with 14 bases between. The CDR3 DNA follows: TGTGCCAGCAGCCAAGTCGGAGGGGGGCCTAACACCGGGGAGCTGTTTTTT. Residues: CASSQVGGGPNTGELFF.

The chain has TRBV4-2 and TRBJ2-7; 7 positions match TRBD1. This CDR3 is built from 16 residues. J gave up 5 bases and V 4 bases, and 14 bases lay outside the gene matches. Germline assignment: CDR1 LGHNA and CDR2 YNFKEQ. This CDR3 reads CASSLGQDTISDEQYF. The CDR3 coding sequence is TGTGCCAGCAGCCTCGGACAGGACACCATCTCGGACGAGCAGTACTTC.

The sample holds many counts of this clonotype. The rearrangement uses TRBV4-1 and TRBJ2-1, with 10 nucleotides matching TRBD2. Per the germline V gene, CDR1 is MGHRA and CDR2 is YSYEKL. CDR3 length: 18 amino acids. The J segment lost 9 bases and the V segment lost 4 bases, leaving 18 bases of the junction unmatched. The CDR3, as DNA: TGCGCCAGCAGCCTTGGGGCCGTAGCGGGGGGTACTTTGGGTGAGCAGTTCTTC. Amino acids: CASSLGAVAGGTLGEQFF.

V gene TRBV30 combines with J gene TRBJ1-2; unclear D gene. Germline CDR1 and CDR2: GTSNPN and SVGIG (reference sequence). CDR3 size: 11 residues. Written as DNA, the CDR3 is TGTGCTTGGTATCGAATTTATGGCTACACCTTC. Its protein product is CAWYRIYGYTF. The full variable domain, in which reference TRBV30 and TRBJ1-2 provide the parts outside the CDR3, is SQTIHQWPATLVQPVGSPLSLECTVEGTSNPNLYWYRQAAGRGLQLLFYSVGIGQISSEVPQNLSASRPQDRQFILSSKKLLLSDSGFYLCAWYRIYGYTFGSGTRLTVV.

This CDR3 is CASSIRAISYEQYF. The CDR3 DNA is TGTGCCAGCAGCATCCGGGCAATCTCCTACGAGCAGTACTTC. The gene calls are TRBV7-8 and TRBJ2-7; D call uncertain. Germline values: CDR1 SGHVS, CDR2 FQNEAQ. The CDR3 runs 14 residues. V shed 5 bases and J shed 0 bases, with 11 bases lying between them.

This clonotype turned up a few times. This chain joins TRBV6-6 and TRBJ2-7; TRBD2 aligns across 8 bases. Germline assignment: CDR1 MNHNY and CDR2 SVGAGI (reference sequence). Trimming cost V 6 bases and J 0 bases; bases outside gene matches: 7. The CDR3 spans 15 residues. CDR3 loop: CASSRSGGTSYEQYV. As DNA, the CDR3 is TGTGCCAGCAGCCGGAGCGGGGGAACCTCCTACGAGCAGTACGTC.

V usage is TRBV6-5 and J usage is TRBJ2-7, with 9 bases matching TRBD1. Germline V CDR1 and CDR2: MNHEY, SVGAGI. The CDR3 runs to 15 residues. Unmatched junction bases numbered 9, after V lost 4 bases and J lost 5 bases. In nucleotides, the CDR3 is TGTGCCAGCAGTTTCACCGAACAGGGGGCCGACGAGCAGTACTTC. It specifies CASSFTEQGADEQYF.

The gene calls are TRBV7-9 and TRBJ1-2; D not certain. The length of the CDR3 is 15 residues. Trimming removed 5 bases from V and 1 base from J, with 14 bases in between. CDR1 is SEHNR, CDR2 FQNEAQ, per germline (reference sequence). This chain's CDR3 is CASSPGWAVNYGYTF. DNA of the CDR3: TGTGCCAGCAGCCCCGGTTGGGCGGTTAACTATGGCTACACCTTC.

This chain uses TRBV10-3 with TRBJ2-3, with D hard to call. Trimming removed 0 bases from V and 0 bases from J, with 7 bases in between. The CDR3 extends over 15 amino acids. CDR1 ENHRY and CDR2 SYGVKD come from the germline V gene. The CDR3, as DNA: TGTGCCATCAGTGAGTCAAAGGGCAGCACAGATACGCAGTATTTT. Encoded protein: CAISESKGSTDTQYF.

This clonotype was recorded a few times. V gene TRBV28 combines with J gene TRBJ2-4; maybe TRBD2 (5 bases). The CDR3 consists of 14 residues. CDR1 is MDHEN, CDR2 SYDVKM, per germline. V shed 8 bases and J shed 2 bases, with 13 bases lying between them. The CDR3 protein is CASGLSGTKNIQYF. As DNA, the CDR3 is TGTGCCAGCGGCCTGTCGGGAACCAAAAACATTCAGTACTTC. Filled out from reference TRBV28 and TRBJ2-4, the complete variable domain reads DVKVTQSSRYLVKRTGEKVFLECVQDMDHENMFWYRQDPGLGLRLIYFSYDVKMKEKGDIPEGYSVSREKKERFSLILESASTNQTSMYLCASGLSGTKNIQYFGAGTRLSVL.

Here the CDR3 DNA reads TGTGCCAGCAGCTTATACGGTTTTCAAGAGACCCAGTACTTC. It codes for CASSLYGFQETQYF. The V gene is TRBV5-5, the J gene TRBJ2-5; the D is unclear. The germline gives CDR1 SGHKS, CDR2 YYEKEE (reference sequence). Trimming shortened V by 2 bases and J by 2 bases, and 10 bases separated the two germline ends. The CDR3 spans 14 residues. Together with reference TRBV5-5 and TRBJ2-5, the CDR3 gives the full variable domain: DAGVTQSPTHLIKTRGQQVTLRCSPISGHKSVSWYQQVLGQGPQFIFQYYEKEERGRGNFPDRFSARQFPNYSSELNVNALLLGDSALYLCASSLYGFQETQYFGPGTRLLVL.

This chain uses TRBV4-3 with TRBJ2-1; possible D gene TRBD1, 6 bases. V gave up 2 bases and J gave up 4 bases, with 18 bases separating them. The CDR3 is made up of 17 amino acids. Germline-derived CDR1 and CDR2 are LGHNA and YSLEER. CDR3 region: CASSQSFLDRNYNEQFF. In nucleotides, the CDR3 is TGCGCCAGCAGCCAATCTTTTTTGGACAGAAATTACAATGAGCAGTTCTTC.

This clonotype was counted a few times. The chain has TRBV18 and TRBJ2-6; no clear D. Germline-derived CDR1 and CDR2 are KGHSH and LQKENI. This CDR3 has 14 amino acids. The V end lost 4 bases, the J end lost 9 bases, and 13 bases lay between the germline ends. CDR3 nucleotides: TGTGCCAGCTCACGCCGTATGGGGATCAACGTCCTGACTTTC. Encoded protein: CASSRRMGINVLTF.

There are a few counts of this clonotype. Here the CDR3 reads CASSQSGTKRETQYF. The CDR3 nucleotides are TGCGCCAGCAGCCAGAGCGGGACAAAACGGGAGACCCAGTACTTC. The rearrangement uses TRBV4-3 and TRBJ2-5, with TRBD2 as a possible D gene (7 bases). V dropped 3 bases and J dropped 5 bases, with 16 bases sitting between them. Germline V gene sequence: CDR1 LGHNA, CDR2 YSLEER. There are 15 residues in the CDR3.

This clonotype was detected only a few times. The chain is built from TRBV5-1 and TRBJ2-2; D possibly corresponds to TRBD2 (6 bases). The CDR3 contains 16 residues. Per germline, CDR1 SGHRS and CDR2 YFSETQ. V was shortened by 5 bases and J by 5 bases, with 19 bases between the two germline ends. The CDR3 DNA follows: TGCGCCAGCAGGACTCGGTCAGGAGGGGCAACCGGGGAGCTGTTTTTT. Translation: CASRTRSGGATGELFF.

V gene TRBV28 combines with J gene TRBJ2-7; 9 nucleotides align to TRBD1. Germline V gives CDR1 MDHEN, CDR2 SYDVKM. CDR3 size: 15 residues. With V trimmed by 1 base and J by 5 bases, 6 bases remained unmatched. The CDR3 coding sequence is TGTGCCAGCAGTTTATCCGGGACAGGGTACAACGAGCAGTACTTC. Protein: CASSLSGTGYNEQYF.

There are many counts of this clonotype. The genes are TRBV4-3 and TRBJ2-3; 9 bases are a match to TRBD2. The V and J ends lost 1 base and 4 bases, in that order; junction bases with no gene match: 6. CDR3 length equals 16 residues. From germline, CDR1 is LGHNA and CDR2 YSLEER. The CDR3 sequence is CASSQGKAGGADTQYF. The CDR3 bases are TGCGCCAGCAGCCAAGGCAAAGCGGGGGGCGCAGATACGCAGTATTTT.

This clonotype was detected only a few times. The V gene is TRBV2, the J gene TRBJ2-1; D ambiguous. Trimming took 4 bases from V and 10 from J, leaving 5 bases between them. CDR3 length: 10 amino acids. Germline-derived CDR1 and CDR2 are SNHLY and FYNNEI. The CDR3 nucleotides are TGTGCCAGCAGTGTAGTAGAGCAGTTCTTC. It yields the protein CASSVVEQFF.

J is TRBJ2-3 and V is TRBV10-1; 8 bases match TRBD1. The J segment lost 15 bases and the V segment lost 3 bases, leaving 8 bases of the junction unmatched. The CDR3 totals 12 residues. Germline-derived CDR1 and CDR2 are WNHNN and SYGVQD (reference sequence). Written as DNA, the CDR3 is TGCGCCAGCAGTGAAGGCCAGGGGGCAGGTTATTTT. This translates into CASSEGQGAGYF.

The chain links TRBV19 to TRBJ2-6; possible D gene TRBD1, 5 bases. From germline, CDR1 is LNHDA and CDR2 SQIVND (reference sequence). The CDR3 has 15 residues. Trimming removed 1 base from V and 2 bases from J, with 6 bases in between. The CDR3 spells CASSIGGPGANVLTF. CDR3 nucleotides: TGTGCCAGTAGTATAGGGGGCCCTGGGGCCAACGTCCTGACTTTC. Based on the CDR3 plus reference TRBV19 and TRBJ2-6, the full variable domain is DGGITQSPKYLFRKEGQNVTLSCEQNLNHDAMYWYRQDPGQGLRLIYYSQIVNDFQKGDIAEGYSVSREKKESFPLTVTSAQKNPTAFYLCASSIGGPGANVLTFGAGSRLTVL.

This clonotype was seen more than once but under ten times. The CDR3: CSVVGAGGPYEQYF. CDR3 DNA: TGCAGCGTTGTCGGGGCGGGGGGTCCCTACGAGCAGTACTTC. V gene TRBV29-1 combines with J gene TRBJ2-7; 8 positions match TRBD2. From germline, CDR1 is SQVTM and CDR2 ANQGSEA. Losses at the gene ends were 4 bases for V and 2 bases for J; bases not matched to a gene: 7. This CDR3 has 14 residues.

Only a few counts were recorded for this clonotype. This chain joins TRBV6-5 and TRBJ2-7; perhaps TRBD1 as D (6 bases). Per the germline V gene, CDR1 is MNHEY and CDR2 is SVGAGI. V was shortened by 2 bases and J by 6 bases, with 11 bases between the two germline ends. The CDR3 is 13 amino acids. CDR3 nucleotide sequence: TGTGCCAGCAGTTACGGGGGCGGTGGCGAGCAGTACTTC. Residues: CASSYGGGGEQYF.

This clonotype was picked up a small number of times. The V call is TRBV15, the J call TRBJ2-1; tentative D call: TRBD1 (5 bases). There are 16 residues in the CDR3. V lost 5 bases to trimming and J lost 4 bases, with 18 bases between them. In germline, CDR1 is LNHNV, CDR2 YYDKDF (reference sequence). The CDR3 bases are TGTGCCACCAGCGGGATGGTTGGCAGGGCGTACAATGAGCAGTTCTTC. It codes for CATSGMVGRAYNEQFF.